Below, 20 T cell receptor beta chains from the same sample are listed, as sequenced in a study of PD-1 blockade in classical Hodgkin lymphoma. All trial patients relapsed after autologous stem cell transplantation. This table comes from immunoSEQ multiplex PCR, and its TCRdb copy is limited to in-frame clones, with some not included. The sample has about 97,000 clones, roughly 88% seen once. The sequencing used peripheral blood mononuclear cells (PBMCs), collected at baseline. These receptors originate from a human donor with classical Hodgkin lymphoma.

The table lists this clone with a count of one. The chain uses TRBV28 and TRBJ2-2; 9 bases align to TRBD1. The ends lost 7 bases at V and 3 bases at J; junction bases unmatched: 12. The CDR3 has 17 amino acids. Germline V gene data show CDR1 as MDHEN and CDR2 as SYDVKM. Here the CDR3 reads CASNIWGTGRHTGELFF. Written as DNA, the CDR3 is TGTGCCAGCAACATATGGGGGACAGGGCGCCACACCGGGGAGCTGTTTTTT.

The V gene is TRBV19, the J gene TRBJ2-7; D might be TRBD2 (6 bases). This CDR3 spans 13 amino acids. V was cut by 8 bases and J by 1 base, with 12 bases left in between. CDR1 and CDR2 from the germline V gene are LNHDA and SQIVND (reference sequence). The DNA of the CDR3 is TGTGCCAGTCGGGGACTCGATTCCTACGAGCAGTACTTC. Translated, it gives CASRGLDSYEQYF.

The chain is built from TRBV13 and TRBJ2-3, with D possibly TRBD1 on 6 matching bases. V was pared by 4 bases and J by 3 bases, with 20 bases between. In germline, CDR1 is PRHDT, CDR2 FYEKMQ (reference sequence). There are 17 residues in the CDR3. CDR3 nucleotide sequence: TGTGCCAGCAGCTCCCGCACCGGACAGACCGGGACAGATACGCAGTATTTT. This codes for CASSSRTGQTGTDTQYF. The full variable domain, with the rest looked up from reference TRBV13 and TRBJ2-3, is AAGVIQSPRHLIKEKRETATLKCYPIPRHDTVYWYQQGPGQDPQFLISFYEKMQSDKGSIPDRFSAQQFSDYHSELNMSSLELGDSALYFCASSSRTGQTGTDTQYFGPGTRLTVL.

V usage is TRBV5-6 and J usage is TRBJ2-1; 8 bases are shared with TRBD1. This CDR3 is 14 amino acids long. V gave up 0 bases and J gave up 10 bases; unmatched junction bases: 6. Germline V gene sequence: CDR1 SGHDT, CDR2 YYEEEE. CDR3 region: CASSLGQGRREQFF. CDR3 coding DNA: TGTGCCAGCAGCTTGGGACAGGGGAGGAGGGAGCAGTTCTTC. The full variable domain, rest sourced from reference TRBV5-6 and TRBJ2-1, is DAGVTQSPTHLIKTRGQQVTLRCSPKSGHDTVSWYQQALGQGPQFIFQYYEEEERQRGNFPDRFSGHQFPNYSSELNVNALLLGDSALYLCASSLGQGRREQFFGPGTRLTVL.

The chain couples TRBV19 to TRBJ1-5, with unresolved D. The ends were cut back, 5 bases at V and 6 bases at J, with 14 bases in the middle. This CDR3 contains 14 residues. Germline V gene sequence: CDR1 LNHDA, CDR2 SQIVND (reference sequence). For the CDR3, the DNA is TGTGCCAGTAGTCCCGTGGGAGGGAGTCAGCCCCAGCATTTT. Protein: CASSPVGGSQPQHF.

The gene calls are TRBV7-6 and TRBJ1-5, with TRBD1 as a possible D gene (6 bases). CDR3 length: 17 residues. Between the trimmed V and J ends, which lost 1 base and 3 bases, there was a span of 16 bases. CDR1 and CDR2 (germline): SGHVS, FNYEAQ. The CDR3 here is CASSLGLGGMNNQPQHF. CDR3 nucleotide sequence: TGTGCCAGCAGCTTAGGTCTGGGGGGCATGAACAATCAGCCCCAGCATTTT.

This clone was observed a handful of times. This sequence joins TRBV19 and TRBJ2-2; TRBD2 aligns across 8 bases. Germline lookup yields CDR1 LNHDA and CDR2 SQIVND (reference sequence). J lost 6 bases, V lost 5 bases, and 5 bases had no gene match. This CDR3 comprises 14 residues. In nucleotides, the CDR3 is TGTGCCAGTAGTGTGCTAGCGGGTCCCGGGGAGCTGTTTTTT. It translates to CASSVLAGPGELFF.

The CDR3 here is CASSQNPGQGATEAFF. In nucleotides, the CDR3 is TGTGCCAGCAGCCAGAACCCGGGACAGGGGGCCACTGAAGCTTTCTTT. The V call is TRBV5-4, the J call TRBJ1-1; 12 bases align to TRBD1. V shed 4 bases, J shed 4 bases, and the junction held 8 bases outside the gene matches. This CDR3 has 16 amino acids. In germline, CDR1 is SGHNT, CDR2 YYREEE (reference sequence).

The V call is TRBV5-6, the J call TRBJ2-7; perhaps TRBD1 as D (6 bases). CDR3 length: 13 amino acids. Trimming took off 0 bases at V and 5 bases at J, with 9 bases between the two ends. CDR1 is SGHDT and CDR2 is YYEEEE in the germline V gene. The CDR3 sequence: CASSLAGADEQYF. The CDR3 nucleotides are TGTGCCAGCAGCTTGGCAGGGGCTGACGAGCAGTACTTC.

This chain links TRBV2 with TRBJ1-5; D call uncertain. V lost 3 bases and J lost 11, with 11 bases in between. Germline V gives CDR1 SNHLY, CDR2 FYNNEI. This CDR3 comprises 12 residues. The CDR3 loop is CASSDRLTAQHF. The DNA of the CDR3 is TGTGCCAGCAGTGACAGGTTGACGGCCCAGCATTTT.

This chain joins TRBV6-5 and TRBJ2-7; 7 bases align to TRBD1. Germline trimming cut 7 bases from V and 4 bases from J; bases unmatched to any gene: 7. CDR1 is MNHEY and CDR2 is SVGAGI in the germline V gene. CDR3 size: 13 residues. CDR3 DNA sequence: TGTGCCAGCACGCGACAGGGTACGTACGAGCAGTACTTC. Translated: CASTRQGTYEQYF.

The chain joins TRBV10-3 to TRBJ2-3, with D maybe TRBD1 (6 bases). CDR1 is ENHRY and CDR2 is SYGVKD in the germline V gene. This CDR3 is built from 12 residues. V shed 11 bases and J shed 3 bases, with 12 bases lying between them. CDR3 sequence reads: CAVRQETDTQYF. The DNA for the CDR3 is TGTGCCGTACGACAGGAAACAGATACGCAGTATTTT.

This clone appeared a single time. This chain links TRBV6-5 with TRBJ1-2; D remains ambiguous. Germline CDR1 reads MNHEY; CDR2 reads SVGAGI. V was clipped by 2 bases and J by 7 bases, with 11 bases between them. The CDR3 has 13 amino acids. The CDR3 DNA reads TGTGCCAGCAGTTACAGGGAGGGCGCTGGCTACACCTTC. It yields the protein CASSYREGAGYTF.

V usage is TRBV6-5 and J usage is TRBJ2-5; tentatively, D is TRBD1 (6 bases). Germline V gene sequence: CDR1 MNHEY, CDR2 SVGAGI. This CDR3 has 14 amino acids. The V gene lost 7 bases and the J gene lost 5 bases, with 17 bases spanning the gap. This chain's CDR3 is CASNPQGMEETQYF. CDR3 DNA sequence: TGTGCCAGCAATCCTCAGGGGATGGAGGAGACCCAGTACTTC.

This clone has just a few counts. The V gene is TRBV10-2, the J gene TRBJ2-1; 7 positions match TRBD2. The length of the CDR3 is 14 residues. The ends lost 5 bases at V and 9 bases at J; junction bases unmatched: 10. CDR1 and CDR2 (germline): WSHSY, SAAADI. In DNA form, the CDR3 reads TGCGCCAGCAGTAGCGGAGCCGGACTAGGTGAGCAGTTCTTC. Amino acid sequence: CASSSGAGLGEQFF.

This chain connects TRBV9 to TRBJ1-5; no clear D. V lost 5 bases, J lost 5 bases, and 14 bases lay in between. This CDR3 comprises 14 residues. Looked up from germline, CDR1 is SGDLS and CDR2 is YYNGEE. CDR3: CASSGVGDHQPQHF. The CDR3 coding sequence is TGTGCCAGCAGTGGAGTGGGAGATCATCAGCCCCAGCATTTT.

V gene TRBV30 combines with J gene TRBJ1-2; 7 bases are shared with TRBD1. Trimming removed 7 bases from V and 8 bases from J; junction bases left unmatched: 13. Germline V gene data show CDR1 as GTSNPN and CDR2 as SVGIG (reference sequence). This CDR3 has 13 residues. CDR3 coding DNA: TGTGCCTCGTCCCCGACAGGGTTTGGAGGCTACACCTTC. It is translated as CASSPTGFGGYTF.

The V and J genes are TRBV5-1 and TRBJ2-7; D not certain. V was cut by 0 bases and J by 4 bases, with 11 bases left in between. CDR3 length: 14 amino acids. Germline values: CDR1 SGHRS, CDR2 YFSETQ. The chain's CDR3 is CASSLGRNRYEQYF. In nucleotides, the CDR3 is TGCGCCAGCAGCTTGGGTCGGAACAGATACGAGCAGTACTTC.

The rearrangement uses TRBV6-4 and TRBJ2-1; TRBD1 aligns across 8 bases. J was trimmed by 12 bases and V by 2 bases; bases with no gene match: 3. Germline lookup yields CDR1 MRHNA and CDR2 SNTAGT. The CDR3 totals 12 residues. The CDR3 protein is CASSDPGTGQFF. CDR3 coding DNA: TGTGCCAGCAGTGACCCTGGGACAGGGCAGTTCTTC.

The rearrangement joins TRBV5-5 to TRBJ2-1; 8 bases are shared with TRBD1. The CDR3 has 12 amino acids. CDR1 SGHKS and CDR2 YYEKEE come from the germline V gene (reference sequence). Trimming took 4 bases from V and 12 from J; bases not matched to a gene: 6. The CDR3 DNA reads as TGTGCCAGCAGCCAGACAGGGGATTGGCAGTTCTTC. Translated: CASSQTGDWQFF. The full variable domain, in which reference TRBV5-5 and TRBJ2-1 provide the parts outside the CDR3, is DAGVTQSPTHLIKTRGQQVTLRCSPISGHKSVSWYQQVLGQGPQFIFQYYEKEERGRGNFPDRFSARQFPNYSSELNVNALLLGDSALYLCASSQTGDWQFFGPGTRLTVL.